The source of this TCR beta chain is a study of vaccination effects on CD4 cells after COVID-19. General observations from the study: Recruitment yielded few convalescent patients, and the study had no early post-infection timepoints.

TCRdb's copy holds only in-frame clones and misses some; the assay was immunoSEQ multiplex PCR. This sample yields approximately 23,000 clones, of which approximately 71% are seen a single time; around 12% belongs to the top ten. By frequency in the sample, this clone is large. The antigen is not known. This CDR3 comprises 10 residues. Germline lookup yields CDR1 SNHLY and CDR2 FYNNEI. With 9 bases removed from V and 4 bases from J, the gap between germline ends came to 6 bases. CD4+ T cells specific for antigen were expanded with viral peptide pools by the ViraFEST assay before sequencing. CD4+ T cells were isolated after around 10 days of culture. Prior SARS-CoV-2 infection was absent in the vaccine recipients, as shown by negative nucleocapsid antibodies.

The sequence derives from a human donor who received a COVID-19 vaccine. This chain joins TRBV2 and TRBJ1-2, with D hard to call. The material was CD4+ T cells from PBMCs cultured with HCoV-OC43 spike peptides, obtained before COVID-19 vaccination. Subset here: HCoV-OC43 spike overlapping peptide pool stimulation. CDR3 sequence: CASRTYGYTF. Here the CDR3 DNA reads TGTGCCAGTCGAACCTATGGCTACACCTTC.